This T cell receptor beta chain was identified in a study of T cells after yellow fever vaccination. For the study at large: When fractions had low cell numbers, they were prepared with SMART-Seq v4 Ultra Low Input. Study results and caveats: The bulk population could contribute abundant contaminating clonotypes to FACS-sorted repertoires. Reappearance after the booster was observed for most primary-vaccination clones (roughly 97% CD4, roughly 90% CD8).

This clonotype was detected only a few times. The antigen is undetermined. The study made its TCR cDNA through 5'RACE template switching. That step introduced a universal primer site along with UMIs. TCRdb processed the 5' RACE reads anew with MiXCR; each CDR3 protein has one entry. The table has roughly 520,000 distinct CDR3 sequences, 20% to 25% seen once. The CDR3 has 16 amino acids. V dropped 3 bases and J dropped 2 bases, with 16 bases sitting between them. The material was PBMCs, obtained more than 20 days after the first yellow fever vaccination. The V and J genes are TRBV12-3 or TRBV12-4 and TRBJ1-2; TRBD1 might be the D (6 bases). The origin of this receptor is a man between 18 and 35 years old who received the YFV17D yellow fever vaccine. CDR3 amino acids: CASSFQRGQLNYGYTF. The DNA of the CDR3 is TGTGCCAGCAGTTTCCAACGGGGGCAGCTCAACTATGGCTACACCTTC.